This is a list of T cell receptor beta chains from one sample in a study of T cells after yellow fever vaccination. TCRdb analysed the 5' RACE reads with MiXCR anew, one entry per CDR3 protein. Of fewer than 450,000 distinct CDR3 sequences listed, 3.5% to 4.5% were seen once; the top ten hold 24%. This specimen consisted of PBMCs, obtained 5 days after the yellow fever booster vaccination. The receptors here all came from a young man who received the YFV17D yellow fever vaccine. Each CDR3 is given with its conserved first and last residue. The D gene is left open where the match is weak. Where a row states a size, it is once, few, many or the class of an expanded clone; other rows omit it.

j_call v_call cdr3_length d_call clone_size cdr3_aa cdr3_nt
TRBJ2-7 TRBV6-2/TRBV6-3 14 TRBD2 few CASSKTSGSYEQYF TGTGCCAGCAGCAAAACTAGCGGGTCCTACGAGCAGTACTTC
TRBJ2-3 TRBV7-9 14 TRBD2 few CASSSVAGGDTQYF TGTGCCAGCAGCTCAGTAGCGGGGGGAGATACGCAGTATTTT
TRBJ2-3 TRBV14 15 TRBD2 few CASSPIAGATDTQYF TGTGCCAGCAGCCCGATAGCGGGCGCGACAGATACGCAGTATTTT
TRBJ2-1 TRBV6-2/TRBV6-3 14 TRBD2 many CASRKRGPNNEQFF TGTGCCAGCAGGAAGCGGGGGCCTAACAATGAGCAGTTCTTC
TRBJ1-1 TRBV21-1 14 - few CASSPDGGGAEAFF TGTGCCAGCAGCCCCGACGGGGGAGGAGCTGAAGCTTTCTTT
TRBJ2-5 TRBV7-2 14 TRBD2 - CASSRTSGEETQYF TGTGCCAGCAGCCGAACTAGCGGGGAAGAGACCCAGTACTTC
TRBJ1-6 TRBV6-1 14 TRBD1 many CASNRDRGASPLHF TGTGCCAGCAACCGGGACAGGGGAGCTTCACCCCTCCACTTT
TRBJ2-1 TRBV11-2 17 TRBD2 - CASSLISGGGVVNEQFF TGTGCCAGCAGCTTAATATCTGGCGGGGGGGTGGTGAATGAGCAGTTCTTC
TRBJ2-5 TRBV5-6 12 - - CASSDGQETQYF TGTGCCAGCAGCGACGGACAAGAGACCCAGTACTTC
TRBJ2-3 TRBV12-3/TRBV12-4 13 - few CASSFAQSDTQYF TGTGCCAGCAGTTTCGCCCAGTCAGATACGCAGTATTTT
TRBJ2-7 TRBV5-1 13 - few CASSLVPGGEQYF TGCGCCAGCAGCTTGGTTCCTGGCGGGGAGCAGTACTTC
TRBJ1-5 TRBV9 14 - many CASSVGDGLGPQHF TGTGCCAGCAGCGTAGGCGACGGACTTGGGCCCCAGCATTTT
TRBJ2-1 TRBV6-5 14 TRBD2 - CASRITGGPGEQFF TGTGCCAGCAGAATAACGGGGGGGCCAGGTGAGCAGTTCTTC
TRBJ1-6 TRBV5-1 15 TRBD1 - CASSLSGTGNSPLHF TGCGCCAGCAGCCTTTCCGGGACAGGAAATTCACCCCTCCACTTT
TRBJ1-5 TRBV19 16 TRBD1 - CASSPLRGQFNQPQHF TGTGCCAGTAGTCCACTTAGGGGACAGTTCAATCAGCCCCAGCATTTT
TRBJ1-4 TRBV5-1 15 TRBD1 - CASSLTGTGGEALFF TGCGCCAGCAGCCTAACCGGGACAGGTGGAGAAGCACTGTTTTTT
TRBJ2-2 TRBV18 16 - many CASSLPSGGGAGELFF TGTGCCAGCTCACTCCCATCGGGGGGCGGCGCCGGGGAGCTGTTTTTT
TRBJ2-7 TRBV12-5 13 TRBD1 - CASGLGTGIEQYF TGTGCTAGTGGTTTGGGGACAGGGATCGAGCAGTACTTC
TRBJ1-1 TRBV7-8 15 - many CASSSRVGSPFEAFF TGTGCCAGCAGCTCCAGGGTCGGCTCTCCCTTTGAAGCTTTCTTT
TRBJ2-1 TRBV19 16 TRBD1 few CASSLWTGSAYNEQFF TGTGCCAGTAGTTTATGGACAGGGAGCGCCTACAATGAGCAGTTCTTC
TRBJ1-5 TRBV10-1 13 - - CASSESGNQPQHF TGCGCCAGCAGTGAGTCAGGCAATCAGCCCCAGCATTTT
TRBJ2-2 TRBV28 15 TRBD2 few CASSGARGSTGELFF TGTGCCAGCAGTGGGGCGCGGGGGAGCACCGGGGAGCTGTTTTTT
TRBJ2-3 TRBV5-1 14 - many CASSLDGNTDTQYF TGCGCCAGCAGCTTAGACGGGAACACAGATACGCAGTATTTT